The 7 T cell receptor beta chains listed next were all sequenced from one sample in a study of cytomegalovirus exposure and HLA in healthy donors. Both 60 Vbeta primers and 13 Jbeta primers went into the PCR. Clones were sequenced by immunoSEQ multiplex PCR, and TCRdb holds only the in-frame ones, with some missing. The sample shows about 75,000 clones, roughly 82% of them seen only once. The sample was PBMCs. Source of these receptors: a man aged 70-80 years in good health and CMV-seropositive.

The chain is built from TRBV29-1 and TRBJ1-4, with 7 bases identical to TRBD1. Looked up from germline, CDR1 is SQVTM and CDR2 is ANQGSEA. CDR3 length: 12 residues. The trim removed 6 bases at V and 3 bases at J, leaving 1 base unmatched. Here the CDR3 DNA reads TGCAGCGTCGGGACAGCTAATGAAAAACTGTTTTTT. Translation gives CSVGTANEKLFF. Supplemented by reference TRBV29-1 and TRBJ1-4, the full variable domain reads SAVISQKPSRDICQRGTSLTIQCQVDSQVTMMFWYRQQPGQSLTLIATANQGSEATYESGFVIDKFPISRPNLTFSTLTVSNMSPEDSSIYLCSVGTANEKLFFGSGTQLSVL.

The rearrangement uses TRBV11-1 and TRBJ2-5, with 9 bases aligning to TRBD2. The CDR3 loop spans 17 amino acids. CDR1 and CDR2 (germline): SGHAT, FQDESV (reference sequence). V shed 1 base, J shed 0 bases, and the junction held 6 bases outside the gene matches. CDR3 sequence (DNA): TGTGCCAGCAGCTTAGGCTCCCTAGCGGGGTACCAAGAGACCCAGTACTTC. It yields the protein CASSLGSLAGYQETQYF.

As to this clone: One end of the junction does not line up with germline, which may come from a read error. V and J are TRBV9 and TRBJ2-1; 8 bases align to TRBD1. The germline gives CDR1 SGDLS, CDR2 YYNGEE. This CDR3 is 15 amino acids long. CDR3 nucleotide sequence: TGTGCCAGCAGCGTAGGGCCAGGGGGCTACTATGAGCAGTTCTTC. Translated, it gives CASSVGPGGYYEQFF.

The chain couples TRBV5-1 to TRBJ2-5, with 8 bases matching TRBD2. Germline V gene sequence: CDR1 SGHRS, CDR2 YFSETQ. The J segment lost 4 bases and the V segment lost 0 bases, leaving 8 bases of the junction unmatched. This CDR3 has 16 amino acids. The CDR3 is CASSLDVAGGRETQYF. Here the CDR3 DNA reads TGCGCCAGCAGCTTGGATGTTGCGGGGGGACGAGAGACCCAGTACTTC.

The chain uses TRBV7-2 and TRBJ2-1; perhaps TRBD1 as D (5 bases). Germline values: CDR1 SGHTA, CDR2 FQGNSA. Trimming shortened V by 5 bases and J by 5 bases, and 10 bases separated the two germline ends. The CDR3 totals 13 residues. The CDR3 nucleotides read TGTGCCAGCAGCCTAAGACAGAACAATGAGCAGTTCTTC. Translation: CASSLRQNNEQFF.

The chain employs TRBV27 and TRBJ2-7; D is ambiguous. V was trimmed by 5 bases and J by 5 bases, leaving 10 bases between them. Germline V gene sequence: CDR1 MNHEY, CDR2 SMNVEV (reference sequence). The CDR3 runs 12 residues. DNA of the CDR3: TGTGCCAGCAGTCCAAACTTAGACGAGCAGTACTTC. Translation: CASSPNLDEQYF.

The rearrangement links TRBV10-3 to TRBJ2-7; TRBD1 agrees at 7 bases. Germline trimming cut 0 bases from V and 2 bases from J; bases unmatched to any gene: 1. The CDR3 spans 14 residues. Germline CDR1 ENHRY, CDR2 SYGVKD. CDR3 region: CAISESQGAYEQYF. CDR3 nucleotide sequence: TGTGCCATCAGTGAGTCTCAGGGGGCCTACGAGCAGTACTTC.